The sequence of this TCR beta chain was determined in a study of blood T cell repertoires in COVID-19. Study information: The United States, Italy and Spain supplied acute and convalescent COVID-19 samples. Nucleic acid was either cDNA or gDNA, and it came from T cells, B-cell-depleted T cells, or PBMCs.

The CDR3 spans 15 residues. V lost 2 bases to trimming and J lost 2 bases; unmatched junction nucleotides: 3. Germline assignment: CDR1 KGHDR and CDR2 SFDVKD. The authors' processing: Using reference gene primer amplification, nucleated cell counts were estimated. Profiling relied on immunoSEQ multiplex PCR, and the TCRdb table lists in-frame clones only, not all of them. That table supplies the V and J calls and clone size; D and trimming were determined from the DNA. The table records just over 150,000 clones, 75% to 85% of them present only once. The origin of this receptor is a man aged 60 to 69 with acute or convalescent COVID-19. Sequencing was performed on peripheral blood. The chain combines TRBV24-1 with TRBJ2-3; 7 bases align to TRBD2. The CDR3 region has the DNA TGTGCCACCAGTGATTCAGCGGGAATCACAGATACGCAGTATTTT. It translates to CATSDSAGITDTQYF.